This TCR beta chain emerged from a study of post-analysis software for immune sequencing data. Tagging with unique molecular identifiers was a feature of the TCR beta cDNA libraries. TCRdb fed the PCR reads into MiXCR, producing one record per CDR3 protein. The sample includes around 700,000 distinct CDR3 sequences, 55% to 70% of them seen just once. Sequencing was carried out using blood. The receptor was isolated from a girl aged 2-10 years with multiple sclerosis.

The CDR3 DNA reads as TGTGCCAGCAGTCTCGGTACAAGGTATGGCTACACCTTC. This encodes CASSLGTRYGYTF. The chain employs TRBV12-3 or TRBV12-4 and TRBJ1-2; the D is unclear. Between the trimmed V and J ends, which lost 5 bases and 5 bases, there was a span of 12 bases. The CDR3 covers 13 residues.